These 11 T cell receptor beta chains originate from one sample sequenced in a study of shared clonotypes between healthy human individuals (TCRdb year 2020). Library prep was done by the immunoSEQ multiplex PCR assay. In TCRdb, the immuneACCESS table is reduced to in-frame sequences with V and J assigned. These tables do not hold every clone; where another copy was compared, an unresolved V gene accounts for under half, and the others remain unexplained. For this sample there are more than 2 million clones; just under 95% appear just once. The ten top clones hold about 1.1% of the sample. CD8 naive samples were CD45RO-negative cells positively selected for CCR7, giving a CD45RA+CCR7+ population that excluded TemRA cells. The sample consisted of naive CD8+ T cells sorted from blood. What the cell subset or site label conveys for this sample: CD45RA+CCR7+. The receptors were gathered from a man in his late teens or twenties in good health.

V gene TRBV6-6 combines with J gene TRBJ1-3; D is unresolved. The CDR3 covers 13 residues. Germline values: CDR1 MNHNY, CDR2 SVGAGI (reference sequence). The V end was cut by 0 bases, the J end by 4 bases, with 4 bases between. The CDR3 sequence: CASSYSAGNTIYF. As DNA, the CDR3 is TGTGCCAGCAGTTACTCAGCCGGAAACACCATATATTTT.

The chain recombines TRBV6-5 with TRBJ2-3; 7 nucleotides align to TRBD2. The CDR3 contains 15 residues. V was pared by 0 bases and J by 3 bases, with 3 bases of the junction left unmatched. Germline V gene lookup returns CDR1 MNHEY and CDR2 SVGAGI. CDR3 protein: CASSYSSGRTDTQYF. Here the CDR3 DNA reads TGTGCCAGCAGTTACTCTAGCGGGCGGACAGATACGCAGTATTTT.

The chain links TRBV7-9 to TRBJ2-6; 9 bases are shared with TRBD2. The CDR3 covers 12 residues. The germline V gene encodes CDR1 SEHNR and CDR2 FQNEAQ (reference sequence). V was pared by 6 bases and J by 13 bases, with 4 bases of the junction left unmatched. The chain's CDR3 is CASRAREGVLTF. The CDR3 DNA is TGTGCCAGCAGAGCGCGGGAGGGTGTCCTGACTTTC.

The V and J genes are TRBV10-3 and TRBJ2-1; 7 bases align to TRBD2. The germline gives CDR1 ENHRY, CDR2 SYGVKD. Germline trimming cut 8 bases from V and 6 bases from J; bases unmatched to any gene: 10. This CDR3 contains 14 residues. The CDR3 DNA follows: TGTGCCATCGGCCAGGGAGGGCCGGGCAATGAGCAGTTCTTC. It specifies CAIGQGGPGNEQFF.

The chain is built from TRBV10-2 and TRBJ2-3, with 10 nucleotides matching TRBD2. Germline CDR1 is WSHSY and CDR2 is SAAADI. V shed 6 bases, J shed 0 bases, and the junction held 3 bases outside the gene matches. The CDR3 is made up of 15 amino acids. CDR3 in amino acids: CASSRTSGSTDTQYF. CDR3 nucleotides: TGCGCCAGCAGCCGGACTAGCGGTAGCACAGATACGCAGTATTTT.

Note on this clone: This sample includes further DNA sequences coding for the same CDR3. As DNA, the CDR3 is TGTGCCAGCAGCCTCGACGGTTCCTACGAGCAGTACTTC. The encoded protein is CASSLDGSYEQYF. The chain combines TRBV7-9 with TRBJ2-7; no reliable D call. Germline lookup yields CDR1 SEHNR and CDR2 FQNEAQ (reference sequence). The CDR3 length is 13 residues. V was pared by 5 bases and J by 1 base, with 9 bases between. The full variable domain, completed using reference TRBV7-9 and TRBJ2-7, is DTGVSQNPRHKITKRGQNVTFRCDPISEHNRLYWYRQTLGQGPEFLTYFQNEAQLEKSRLLSDRFSAERPKGSFSTLEIQRTEQGDSAMYLCASSLDGSYEQYFGPGTRLTVT.

This clone was seen only once. The chain couples TRBV11-2 to TRBJ2-5; D gene unclear. V lost 5 bases, J lost 5 bases, and 12 bases lay in between. The length of the CDR3 is 13 residues. Per germline, CDR1 SGHAT and CDR2 FQNNGV. DNA of the CDR3: TGTGCCAGCAGCCCCTACTCGGGCGAGACCCAGTACTTC. The encoded protein is CASSPYSGETQYF.

The sample holds one count of this clone. The gene calls are TRBV6-6 and TRBJ1-2; TRBD1 matches at 8 bases. The germline V gene has CDR1 MNHNY and CDR2 SVGAGI (reference sequence). This CDR3 spans 15 amino acids. With 6 bases clipped from V and 6 bases from J, the junction kept 12 bases outside the gene matches. CDR3 residues: CASSLNRQGSDGYTF. The CDR3 DNA is TGTGCCAGCAGCTTGAATCGACAGGGGTCAGATGGCTACACCTTC.

This clone was observed a single time. V and J are TRBV9 and TRBJ1-6; 9 nucleotides agree with TRBD1. The V gene end was trimmed by 4 bases and the J gene end by 14 bases; junction bases not matched to a gene: 16. CDR3 length: 16 amino acids. The germline gives CDR1 SGDLS, CDR2 YYNGEE. The CDR3 nucleotides read TGTGCCAGCAGCTTCGGGACAGGGCCCGGCGAAGTTGCCCTCCACTTT. It codes for CASSFGTGPGEVALHF.

This clone was counted a single time. The V and J genes are TRBV5-6 and TRBJ1-1; unclear D gene. The V end lost 2 bases, the J end lost 1 base, and 3 bases lay between the germline ends. CDR3 length: 12 amino acids. CDR1 SGHDT and CDR2 YYEEEE come from the germline V gene. This CDR3 is CASSFWNTEAFF. CDR3 DNA: TGTGCCAGCAGCTTTTGGAACACTGAAGCTTTCTTT.

The genes are TRBV4-1 and TRBJ2-7; 11 bases agree with TRBD2. Per the germline V gene, CDR1 is MGHRA and CDR2 is YSYEKL. J lost 0 bases, V lost 5 bases, and 3 bases had no gene match. The CDR3 length is 15 residues. CDR3 protein: CASSKLAGASYEQYF. CDR3 in DNA: TGCGCCAGCAGCAAACTAGCGGGGGCCTCCTACGAGCAGTACTTC.